The 16 T cell receptor beta chains below come from one sample, sequenced in a study of cytomegalovirus exposure and HLA in healthy donors. PCR employed 60 Vbeta and 13 Jbeta primers. Assay: immunoSEQ multiplex PCR; the TCRdb copy retains only in-frame clones and omits some. The repertoire holds some 90,000 clones, with around 78% as singletons. Sequencing used PBMCs. The receptors were gathered from a male donor in good health and CMV-seropositive.

J is TRBJ2-5 and V is TRBV30, with TRBD2 identical over 10 bases. CDR3 length equals 16 residues. With 4 bases clipped from V and 2 bases from J, the junction kept 10 bases outside the gene matches. Germline CDR1 GTSNPN, CDR2 SVGIG (reference sequence). The CDR3 loop is CAWTLGGLAPQETQYF. CDR3 sequence (DNA): TGTGCCTGGACTCTCGGGGGACTAGCGCCGCAAGAGACCCAGTACTTC.

This chain links TRBV5-4 with TRBJ2-5, with 7 bases fitting TRBD1. The CDR3 spans 17 residues. Germline trimming cut 1 base from V and 5 bases from J; bases unmatched to any gene: 14. Looked up from germline, CDR1 is SGHNT and CDR2 is YYREEE (reference sequence). DNA for the CDR3: TGTGCCAGCAGCTTGTCGTCCCGAGGGGGCGTCGGGGAGACCCAGTACTTC. Amino acids: CASSLSSRGGVGETQYF.

This clone was observed a few times. The chain uses TRBV19 and TRBJ2-1; 10 bases are shared with TRBD2. V shed 7 bases and J 7 bases; nucleotides not matched to a gene: 7. The CDR3 runs 14 residues. Germline V gene lookup returns CDR1 LNHDA and CDR2 SQIVND (reference sequence). The DNA for the CDR3 is TGTGCCAGTAACAGCGGGGGGGCCGCAAATGAGCAGTTCTTC. Its protein is CASNSGGAANEQFF.

This chain joins TRBV14 and TRBJ1-1; D might be TRBD1 (5 bases). Germline CDR1 is SGHDN and CDR2 is FVKESK. Trimming cost V 3 bases and J 3 bases, with 8 bases left between them. This CDR3 has 13 amino acids. Here the CDR3 reads CASSQQGYTEAFF. As DNA, the CDR3 is TGTGCCAGCAGCCAGCAGGGCTACACTGAAGCTTTCTTT.

The chain couples TRBV5-4 to TRBJ2-6; D ambiguous. The germline CDR1 and CDR2 sequences are SGHNT and YYREEE (reference sequence). The germline V and J ends were trimmed by 5 bases and 1 base, with 4 bases remaining between them. The CDR3 is made up of 13 amino acids. CDR3 DNA sequence: TGTGCCAGCAGGACATCTGGGGCCAACGTCCTGACTTTC. It codes for CASRTSGANVLTF.

This clone was seen a few times. The V call is TRBV5-6, the J call TRBJ1-1; no clear D. The CDR3 runs 13 residues. Germline loops: CDR1 SGHDT, CDR2 YYEEEE. Between the trimmed V and J ends, which lost 4 bases and 1 base, there was a span of 8 bases. The CDR3 DNA is TGTGCCAGCAGCGTTGACAAGAACACTGAAGCTTTCTTT. Protein sequence: CASSVDKNTEAFF.

This clone has just a few counts. CDR3: CASSEGALRRPQHF. CDR3 sequence (DNA): TGTGCCAGCAGTGAAGGGGCCTTAAGAAGGCCCCAGCATTTT. The V call is TRBV6-1, the J call TRBJ1-5; the D is unclear. Trimming pared 1 base from V and 9 bases from J, leaving 13 bases between. Germline CDR1 reads MNHNS; CDR2 reads SASEGT. The CDR3 has 14 amino acids.

V gene TRBV12-5 combines with J gene TRBJ1-5; 12 bases fit TRBD1. The germline V gene encodes CDR1 LGHNT and CDR2 FRNRAP. The CDR3 consists of 15 residues. J was trimmed by 4 bases and V by 5 bases; bases with no gene match: 3. The CDR3 reads CASGGTGGANQPQHF. Here the CDR3 DNA reads TGTGCTAGTGGTGGGACAGGGGGCGCAAATCAGCCCCAGCATTTT.

The V and J genes are TRBV27 and TRBJ1-3, with 9 positions matching TRBD1. V gave up 0 bases and J gave up 3 bases; unmatched junction bases: 12. Germline V lookup: CDR1 MNHEY, CDR2 SMNVEV (reference sequence). The CDR3 consists of 19 residues. Here the CDR3 reads CASSLSPLNRGRFGNTIYF. In DNA form, the CDR3 reads TGTGCCAGCAGTTTATCCCCCTTAAACAGGGGGCGATTTGGAAACACCATATATTTT.

The chain joins TRBV18 to TRBJ2-1; 7 bases align to TRBD2. V lost 6 bases to trimming and J lost 8 bases; unmatched junction nucleotides: 13. The CDR3 sequence is 15 residues long. Germline V gene lookup returns CDR1 KGHSH and CDR2 LQKENI. The CDR3: CASSPDPAGHHEQFF. In nucleotides, the CDR3 is TGTGCCAGCTCGCCCGACCCAGCGGGGCACCATGAGCAGTTCTTC.

The table lists this clone with a few counts. The chain couples TRBV19 to TRBJ2-7; 8 nucleotides agree with TRBD1. Germline assignment: CDR1 LNHDA and CDR2 SQIVND (reference sequence). The CDR3 loop spans 15 amino acids. The V and J ends lost 5 bases and 2 bases, in that order; junction bases with no gene match: 8. The chain's CDR3 is CASSAGTGLPYEQYF. The CDR3 region has the DNA TGTGCCAGTAGTGCAGGGACAGGCCTTCCCTACGAGCAGTACTTC.

This clone was counted only a few times. The rearrangement uses TRBV6-1 and TRBJ1-5; a weak D match, TRBD1 (6 bases). With 3 bases removed from V and 3 bases from J, the gap between germline ends came to 15 bases. Germline CDR1 is MNHNS and CDR2 is SASEGT. The CDR3 is 16 amino acids. In DNA form, the CDR3 reads TGTGCCAGCAGTGACCCGGGACATCCGGCCAATCAGCCCCAGCATTTT. Translation: CASSDPGHPANQPQHF.

The chain carries TRBV11-2 and TRBJ2-7, with D perhaps matching TRBD1 (6 bases). CDR3 length equals 16 residues. V lost 5 bases and J lost 3, with 20 bases in between. CDR1 is SGHAT and CDR2 is FQNNGV in the germline V gene. The CDR3 here is CASSAGTNSLLYEQYF. In nucleotides, the CDR3 is TGTGCCAGCAGCGCAGGGACAAACTCCCTACTCTACGAGCAGTACTTC. Supplemented by reference TRBV11-2 and TRBJ2-7, the full variable domain reads EAGVAQSPRYKIIEKRQSVAFWCNPISGHATLYWYQQILGQGPKLLIQFQNNGVVDDSQLPKDRFSAERLKGVDSTLKIQPAKLEDSAVYLCASSAGTNSLLYEQYFGPGTRLTVT.

The CDR3 spells CTSSHDRGIRDEQYF. DNA of the CDR3: TGCACCAGCAGCCATGACCGGGGAATTAGAGACGAGCAGTACTTC. The V call is TRBV1, the J call TRBJ2-7; TRBD2, as called in the table, went unchecked against the DNA. TRBV1 is recorded as a pseudogene. This CDR3 has 15 amino acids.

The gene calls are TRBV5-6 and TRBJ1-1, with 10 bases lining up with TRBD1. With V trimmed by 4 bases and J by 6 bases, 12 bases remained unmatched. Looked up from germline, CDR1 is SGHDT and CDR2 is YYEEEE. The CDR3 is made up of 16 amino acids. The CDR3 DNA sequence: TGTGCCAGCAGCACGCCCGATCTAGGACAGGGGGCTGAAGCTTTCTTT. This sequence encodes CASSTPDLGQGAEAFF.

The V gene is TRBV18, the J gene TRBJ1-2; 8 bases are shared with TRBD1. The CDR3 spans 13 residues. Germline CDR1 KGHSH, CDR2 LQKENI. Losses at the gene ends were 4 bases for V and 3 bases for J; bases not matched to a gene: 1. Written as DNA, the CDR3 is TGTGCCAGCTCACAACAGGGGGACTATGGCTACACCTTC. Amino acids: CASSQQGDYGYTF.